This T cell receptor (beta chain) was recorded in a study of T-cell reconstitution after alpha-beta-depleted transplantation in children. Study conclusions and caveats: Several hundred expanded graft clones reportedly were the source of alpha-beta T cells about two months after transplant. Newly produced T cells mostly accounted for T-cell counts and diversity one year post-transplant.

Unique molecular identifiers featured in how the TCRbeta library was prepared. TCRdb used MiXCR to reprocess the PCR reads, holding one entry per CDR3 protein. The sample includes approximately 800,000 distinct CDR3 sequences, roughly 16% of them seen just once. On this clonotype: The antigen remains unidentified.

Per the germline V gene, CDR1 is SGHAT and CDR2 is FQDESV (reference sequence). V was pared by 5 bases and J by 3 bases, with 25 bases between. The CDR3 is 18 amino acids. The sequence was obtained from a male patient younger than 18 who had a stem cell transplant for acute lymphoblastic leukemia, so the T cells may come from the graft donor. The rearrangement links TRBV11-1 to TRBJ2-5, with D possibly matching TRBD2 (5 bases). The sequenced sample was PBMCs, mostly from graft donor cells, obtained 360 days after TCRalphabeta/CD19-depleted stem cell transplant. The chain's CDR3 is CASSPNPPTTPWEETQYF. Here the CDR3 DNA reads TGTGCCAGCAGCCCCAACCCGCCGACTACCCCCTGGGAAGAGACCCAGTACTTC.